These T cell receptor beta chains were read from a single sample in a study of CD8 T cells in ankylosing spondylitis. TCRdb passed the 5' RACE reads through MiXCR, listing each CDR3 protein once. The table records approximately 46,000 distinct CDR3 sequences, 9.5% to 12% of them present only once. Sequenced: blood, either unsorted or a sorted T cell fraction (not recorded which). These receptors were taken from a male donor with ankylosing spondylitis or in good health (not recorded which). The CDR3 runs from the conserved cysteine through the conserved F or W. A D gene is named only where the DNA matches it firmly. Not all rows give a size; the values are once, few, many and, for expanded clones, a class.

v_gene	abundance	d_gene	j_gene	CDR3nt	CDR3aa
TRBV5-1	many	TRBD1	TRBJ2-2	TGCGCCAGCAGCCAGGGACAGGGGACGAACACCGGGGAGCTGTTTTTT	CASSQGQGTNTGELFF
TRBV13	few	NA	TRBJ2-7	TGTGCCAGCAGCTTAGGCCTTAGGCGTAGTATTTCCTACGAGCAGTACTTC	CASSLGLRRSISYEQYF
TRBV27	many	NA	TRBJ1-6	TGTGCCAGCAGTCAATCCGGGACAATTTCTTCACCCCTCCACTTT	CASSQSGTISSPLHF
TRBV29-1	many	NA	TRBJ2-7	TGCAGCGTCGAGGGGGACTCCTACGAGCAGTACTTC	CSVEGDSYEQYF
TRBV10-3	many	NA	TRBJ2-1	TGTGCCATCAGTGTCAAGGGGGATGAGCAGTTCTTC	CAISVKGDEQFF
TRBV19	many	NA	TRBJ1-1	TGTGCCAGTAGGGGCCCGGGGGGCACTGAAGCTTTCTTT	CASRGPGGTEAFF
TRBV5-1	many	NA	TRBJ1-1	TGCGCCAGCAGCTTAGGACCAACGAACACTGAAGCTTTCTTT	CASSLGPTNTEAFF
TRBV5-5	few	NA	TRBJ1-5	TGTGCCAGCAGCTTGGCCCCCAATCAGCCCCAGCATTTT	CASSLAPNQPQHF
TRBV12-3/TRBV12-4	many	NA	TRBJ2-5	TGTGCCAGCAGTTCGCCGCCGGGACATCAAGAGACCCAGTACTTC	CASSSPPGHQETQYF
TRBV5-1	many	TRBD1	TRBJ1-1	TGCGCCAGCAGCTCCTATGACAGGGGTGAAGCTTTCTTT	CASSSYDRGEAFF
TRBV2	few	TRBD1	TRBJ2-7	TGTGCCACTACCCCCATTGACAGGGAAATCTACGAGCAGTACTTC	CATTPIDREIYEQYF
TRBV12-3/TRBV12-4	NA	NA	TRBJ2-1	TGTGCCAGCACTAATGAGAGCTCCTACAATGAGCAGTTCTTC	CASTNESSYNEQFF
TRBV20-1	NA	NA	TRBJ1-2	TGCAGTGCTAGTATACAGTCTAACTATGGCTACACCTTC	CSASIQSNYGYTF
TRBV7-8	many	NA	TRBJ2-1	TGTGCCAGCAGCTTAGACTGGGACGAGCAGTTCTTC	CASSLDWDEQFF
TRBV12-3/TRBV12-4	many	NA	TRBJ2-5	TGTGCCAGCAGTTTGGCGGACAATAGGGAGACCCAGTACTTC	CASSLADNRETQYF
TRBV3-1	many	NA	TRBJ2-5	TGTGCCAGCAGCCGCCTTCAAGAGACCCAGTACTTC	CASSRLQETQYF
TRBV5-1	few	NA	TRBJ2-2	TGCGCCAGCAGCTTTCGACAGAACACCGGGGAGCTGTTTTTT	CASSFRQNTGELFF
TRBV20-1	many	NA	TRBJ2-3	TGCAGTGCTCCCTTTTTGAAGGCAGATACGCAGTATTTT	CSAPFLKADTQYF
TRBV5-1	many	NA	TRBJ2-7	TGCGCCAGCAGCTTGTCGCAGGGGCCCAACTACGAGCAGTACTTC	CASSLSQGPNYEQYF
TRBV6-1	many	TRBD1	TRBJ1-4	TGTGCCAGCAGCCCTTACTTGACAGGGGGCCTAGAAAAACTGTTTTTT	CASSPYLTGGLEKLFF
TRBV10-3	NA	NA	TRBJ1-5	TGTGCCATCAGTGTAAGCAATCAGCCCCAGCATTTT	CAISVSNQPQHF
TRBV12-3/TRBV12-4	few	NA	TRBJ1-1	TGTGCCAGCAGTCCCCGAAGCGGAGCCACTGAAGCTTTCTTT	CASSPRSGATEAFF
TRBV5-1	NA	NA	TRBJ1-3	TGCGCCAGCAGTTTCCGATCTGGAAACACCATATATTTT	CASSFRSGNTIYF
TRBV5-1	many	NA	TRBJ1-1	TGCGCCAGCAGCACGGACCGAGGGGACACTGAAGCTTTCTTT	CASSTDRGDTEAFF
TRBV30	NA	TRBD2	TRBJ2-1	TGTGCCTGGAGTGGGGTTAGCGGGGGGCCCAATGAGCAGTTCTTC	CAWSGVSGGPNEQFF
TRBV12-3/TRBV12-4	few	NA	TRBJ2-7	TGTGCCAGCAGTTCCCGTGGAGGGGGAGTGTACGAGCAGTACTTC	CASSSRGGGVYEQYF
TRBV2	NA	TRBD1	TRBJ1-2	TGTGCCAGCAGACCGGACAGGACCTATGGCTACACCTTC	CASRPDRTYGYTF
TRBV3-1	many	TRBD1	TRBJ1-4	TGTGCCAGCAGCCTCGGGAGACAGGGGCGTAATGAAAAACTGTTTTTT	CASSLGRQGRNEKLFF
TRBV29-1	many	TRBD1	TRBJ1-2	TGCAGCGTTGGAGACAGGGCTAACTATGGCTACACCTTC	CSVGDRANYGYTF
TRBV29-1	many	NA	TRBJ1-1	TGCAGCGTTGAAGTAGTACGGAACACTGAAGCTTTCTTT	CSVEVVRNTEAFF
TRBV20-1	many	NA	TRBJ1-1	TGCAGTGCTCCAGCCCCCGGCGGGGCTTTCTTT	CSAPAPGGAFF
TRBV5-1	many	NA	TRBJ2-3	TGCGCCAGCAGCTTACGACCGACTGGCACAGATACGCAGTATTTT	CASSLRPTGTDTQYF
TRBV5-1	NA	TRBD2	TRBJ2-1	TGCGCCAGCAGCTTGCAACCGGGACTAGCGGAGCATGAGCAGTTCTTC	CASSLQPGLAEHEQFF
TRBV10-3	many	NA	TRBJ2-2	TGTGCCATCAGCCCCCCTGGGGGGGAGCTGTTTTTT	CAISPPGGELFF
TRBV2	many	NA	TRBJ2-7	TGTGCCAGCGGGGAGGGGGCGTACTACGAGCAGTACTTC	CASGEGAYYEQYF
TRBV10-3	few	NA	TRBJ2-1	TGTGCCATCAGTCCGACGCGCGATAGAGGTAATGAGCAGTTCTTC	CAISPTRDRGNEQFF
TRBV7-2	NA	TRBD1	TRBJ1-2	TGTGCCAGCAGCACCTACCAGGGGGCGCGGGGCTACACCTTC	CASSTYQGARGYTF